Below, one T cell receptor beta chain is given with its context. Its antigen is not identified. This entry comes from a study of cytomegalovirus exposure and HLA in healthy donors. Overall study results and limits: Reported performance of the classifier showed diagnosis of cytomegalovirus status with high specificity and sensitivity. Several top significant clusters appeared, in a later analysis, to be linked to common viral pathogens. Compared with the roughly 700-donor mean, an Asian-associated ancestry cluster reportedly had fewer N-insertions, according to a later analysis.

The PCR used 60 Vbeta and 13 Jbeta primers. In the source study's methods: Approximately 11 million of roughly 81 million unique TCR beta chains were shared, per a later count. The assay was immunoSEQ multiplex PCR, and TCRdb's table has in-frame clones only and misses some. Clone size and the V and J calls come from that table; the DNA yielded D and trimming. The sample has 95,000 to 100,000 clones; more than 60% are singletons. This sequence originates from a man aged 55 to 70 in good health and CMV-seropositive. The sample was PBMCs.

CDR3 region: CAWSVWDRGHEKLFF. The DNA of the CDR3 is TGTGCCTGGAGTGTCTGGGACAGGGGGCATGAAAAACTGTTTTTT. The V gene is TRBV30, the J gene TRBJ1-4, with TRBD1 matching over 12 bases. The CDR3 contains 15 residues. CDR1 is GTSNPN, CDR2 SVGIG, per germline (reference sequence). The V and J ends lost 0 bases and 6 bases, in that order; junction bases with no gene match: 2.